This T cell receptor (beta chain) was captured in a study of T cells in Graves' hyperthyroidism and ophthalmopathy. Authors of the study amplified TCR beta CDR3 regions from RNA transcripts. First-round RT-PCR of the TCR CDR3 relied on the HTBI primer set. TCRdb re-analysed the multiplex PCR reads in MiXCR, keeping a single row per CDR3 protein. Of hundreds of thousands of distinct CDR3 sequences listed, roughly a sixth are singletons. This clonotype was recorded many times. J lost 5 bases, V lost 4 bases, and 8 bases had no gene match. This CDR3 comprises 16 residues. Germline CDR1 SGHRS, CDR2 YFSETQ.

The V call is TRBV5-1, the J call TRBJ2-2; 10 bases are a match to TRBD1. Material for sequencing was blood. This receptor was identified in a woman aged 50 to 60 with Graves' hyperthyroidism that later progressed to Graves' ophthalmopathy. CDR3: CASSARDRGLTGELFF. The CDR3 bases are TGCGCCAGCAGCGCCCGGGACAGGGGTTTGACCGGGGAGCTGTTTTTT.